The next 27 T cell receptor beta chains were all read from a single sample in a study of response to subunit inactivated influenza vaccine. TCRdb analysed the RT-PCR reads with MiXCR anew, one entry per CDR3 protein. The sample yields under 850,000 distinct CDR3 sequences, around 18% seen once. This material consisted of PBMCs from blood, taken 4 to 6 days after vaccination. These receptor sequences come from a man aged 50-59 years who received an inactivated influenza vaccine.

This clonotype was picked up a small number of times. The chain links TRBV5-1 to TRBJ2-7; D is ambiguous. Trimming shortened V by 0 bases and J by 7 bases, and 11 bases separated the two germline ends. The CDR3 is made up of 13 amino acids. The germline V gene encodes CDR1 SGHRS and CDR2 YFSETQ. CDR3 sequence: CASSLASLGEQYF. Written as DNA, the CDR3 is TGCGCCAGCAGCTTGGCCAGCCTGGGGGAGCAGTACTTC.

CDR3 residues: CSAPAGGAGLDTQYF. The CDR3, as DNA: TGCAGTGCCCCCGCCGGGGGGGCCGGTTTAGATACGCAGTATTTT. The chain joins TRBV20-1 to TRBJ2-3; TRBD2 matches 8 bases. The CDR3 loop spans 15 amino acids. Germline CDR1 DFQATT, CDR2 SNEGSKA (reference sequence). With 6 bases clipped from V and 5 bases from J, the junction kept 13 bases outside the gene matches.

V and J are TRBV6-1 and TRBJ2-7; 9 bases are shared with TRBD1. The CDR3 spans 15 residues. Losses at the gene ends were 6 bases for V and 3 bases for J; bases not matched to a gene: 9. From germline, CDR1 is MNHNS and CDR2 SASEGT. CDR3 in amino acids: CASSKDRGDVYEQYF. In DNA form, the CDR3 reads TGTGCCAGCAGCAAGGACAGGGGAGATGTCTACGAGCAGTACTTC.

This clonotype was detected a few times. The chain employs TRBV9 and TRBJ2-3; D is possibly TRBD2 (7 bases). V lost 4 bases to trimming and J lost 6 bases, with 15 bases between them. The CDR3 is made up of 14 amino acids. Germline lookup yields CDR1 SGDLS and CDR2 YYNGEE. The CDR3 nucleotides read TGTGCCAGCAGCTCATGGGGGGGCGGTGATACGCAGTATTTT. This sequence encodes CASSSWGGGDTQYF.

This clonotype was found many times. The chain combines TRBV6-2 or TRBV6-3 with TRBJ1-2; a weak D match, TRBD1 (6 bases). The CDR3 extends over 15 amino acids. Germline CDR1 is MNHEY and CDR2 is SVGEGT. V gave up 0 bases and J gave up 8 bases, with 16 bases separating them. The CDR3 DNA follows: TGTGCCAGCAGTTACTCTGGGGGCCGTTTAGGAGGCTACACCTTC. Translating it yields CASSYSGGRLGGYTF.

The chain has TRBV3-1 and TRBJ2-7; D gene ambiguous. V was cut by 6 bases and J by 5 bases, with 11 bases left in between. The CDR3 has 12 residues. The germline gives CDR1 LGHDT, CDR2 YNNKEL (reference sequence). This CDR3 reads CASRAASHEQYF. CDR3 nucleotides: TGTGCCAGCAGGGCGGCATCCCACGAGCAGTACTTC.

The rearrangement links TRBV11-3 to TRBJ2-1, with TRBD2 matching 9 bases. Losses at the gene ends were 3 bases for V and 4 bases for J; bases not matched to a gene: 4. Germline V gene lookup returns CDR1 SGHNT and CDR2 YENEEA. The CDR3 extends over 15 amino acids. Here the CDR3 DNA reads TGTGCCAGCAGCTTGCTGGGACTAGCTTACAATGAGCAGTTCTTC. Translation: CASSLLGLAYNEQFF.

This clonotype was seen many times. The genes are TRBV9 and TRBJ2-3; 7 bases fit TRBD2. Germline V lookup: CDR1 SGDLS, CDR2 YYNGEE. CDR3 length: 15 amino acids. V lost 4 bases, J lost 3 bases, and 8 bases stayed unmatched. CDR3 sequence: CASSPYAGETDTQYF. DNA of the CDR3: TGTGCCAGCAGCCCCTACGCGGGAGAAACAGATACGCAGTATTTT.

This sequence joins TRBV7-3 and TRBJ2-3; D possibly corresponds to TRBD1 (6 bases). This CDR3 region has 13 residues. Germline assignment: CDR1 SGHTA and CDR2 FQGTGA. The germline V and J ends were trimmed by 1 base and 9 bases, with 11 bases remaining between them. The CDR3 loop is CASSLIARGTQYF. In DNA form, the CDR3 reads TGTGCCAGCAGCTTAATTGCGAGGGGGACGCAGTATTTT.

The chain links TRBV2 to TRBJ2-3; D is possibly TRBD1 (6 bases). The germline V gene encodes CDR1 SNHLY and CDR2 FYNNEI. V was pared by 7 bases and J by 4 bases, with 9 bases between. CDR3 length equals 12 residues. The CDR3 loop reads CASIEGADTQYF. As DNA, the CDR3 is TGTGCCAGCATTGAGGGGGCAGATACGCAGTATTTT.

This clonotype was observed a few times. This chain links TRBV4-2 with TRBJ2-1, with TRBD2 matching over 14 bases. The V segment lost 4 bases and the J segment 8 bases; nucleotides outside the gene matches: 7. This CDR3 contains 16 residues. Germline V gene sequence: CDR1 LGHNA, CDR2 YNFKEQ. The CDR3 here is CASSLGLAGGGYEQFF. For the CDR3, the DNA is TGTGCCAGCAGCCTAGGACTAGCGGGAGGTGGTTATGAGCAGTTCTTC.

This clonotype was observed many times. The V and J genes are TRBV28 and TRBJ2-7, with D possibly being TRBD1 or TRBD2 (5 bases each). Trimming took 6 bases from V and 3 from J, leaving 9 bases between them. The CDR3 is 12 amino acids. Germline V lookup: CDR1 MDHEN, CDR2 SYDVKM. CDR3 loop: CASSLGDYEQYF. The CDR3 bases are TGTGCCAGCAGCTTGGGGGACTACGAGCAGTACTTC.

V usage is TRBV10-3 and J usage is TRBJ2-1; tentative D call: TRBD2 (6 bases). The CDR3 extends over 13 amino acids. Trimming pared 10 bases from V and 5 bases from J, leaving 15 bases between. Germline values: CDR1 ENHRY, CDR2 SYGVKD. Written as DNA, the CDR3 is TGTGCCACCGAGGGACTGGTTAACAATGAGCAGTTCTTC. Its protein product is CATEGLVNNEQFF.

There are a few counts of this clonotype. CDR3 protein: CASSHTGVFYEQYF. In DNA, the CDR3 is TGTGCCAGCAGCCACACGGGCGTATTCTACGAGCAGTACTTC. J is TRBJ2-7 and V is TRBV7-2; D gene uncertain. The CDR3 extends over 14 amino acids. Germline-derived CDR1 and CDR2 are SGHTA and FQGNSA. Trimming pared 5 bases from V and 3 bases from J, leaving 14 bases between.

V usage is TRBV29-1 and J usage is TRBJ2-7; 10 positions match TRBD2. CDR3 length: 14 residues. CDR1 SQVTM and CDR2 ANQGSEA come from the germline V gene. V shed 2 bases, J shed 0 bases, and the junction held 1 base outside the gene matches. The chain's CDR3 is CSVELAGDSYEQYF. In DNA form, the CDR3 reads TGCAGCGTTGAACTAGCGGGAGACTCCTACGAGCAGTACTTC.

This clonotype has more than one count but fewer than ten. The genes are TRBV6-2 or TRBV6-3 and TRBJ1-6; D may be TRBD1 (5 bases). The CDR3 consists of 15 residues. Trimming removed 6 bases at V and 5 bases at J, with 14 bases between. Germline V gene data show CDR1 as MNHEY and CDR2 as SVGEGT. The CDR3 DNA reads TGTGCCAGCAGCTTTGACAGTCTTCATAATTCACCCCTCCACTTT. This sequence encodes CASSFDSLHNSPLHF.

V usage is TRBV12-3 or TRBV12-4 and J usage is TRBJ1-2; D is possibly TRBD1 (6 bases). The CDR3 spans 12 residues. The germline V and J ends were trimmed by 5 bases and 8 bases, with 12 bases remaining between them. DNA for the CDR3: TGTGCCAGCAGTAGGACAGCCTGGGGCTACACCTTC. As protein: CASSRTAWGYTF.

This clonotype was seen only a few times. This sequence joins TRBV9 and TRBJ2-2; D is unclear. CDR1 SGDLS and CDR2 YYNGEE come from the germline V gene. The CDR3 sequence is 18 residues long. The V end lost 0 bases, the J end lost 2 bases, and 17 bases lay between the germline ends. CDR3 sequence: CASSVDPHSAQNTGELFF. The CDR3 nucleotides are TGTGCCAGCAGCGTAGATCCCCACTCGGCTCAAAACACCGGGGAGCTGTTTTTT. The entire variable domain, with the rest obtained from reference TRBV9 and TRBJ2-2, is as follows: DSGVTQTPKHLITATGQRVTLRCSPRSGDLSVYWYQQSLDQGLQFLIQYYNGEERAKGNILERFSAQQFPDLHSELNLSSLELGDSALYFCASSVDPHSAQNTGELFFGEGSRLTVL.

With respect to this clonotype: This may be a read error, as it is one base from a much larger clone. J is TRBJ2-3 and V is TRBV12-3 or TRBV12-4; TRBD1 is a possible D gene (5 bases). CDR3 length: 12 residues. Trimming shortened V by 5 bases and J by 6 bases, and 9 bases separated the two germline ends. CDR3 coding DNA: TGTGCCAGCAGTGACAGTGGTGATACGCAGTATTTT. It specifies CASSDSGDTQYF.

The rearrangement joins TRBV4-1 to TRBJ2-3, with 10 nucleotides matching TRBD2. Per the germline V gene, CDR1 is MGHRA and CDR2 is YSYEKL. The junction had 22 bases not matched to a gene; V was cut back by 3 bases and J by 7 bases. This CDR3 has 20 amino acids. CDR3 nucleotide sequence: TGCGCCAGCAGCCAGCAGGCACTAGCGGGAATCCCCGGGAGCGTGAATACGCAGTATTTT. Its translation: CASSQQALAGIPGSVNTQYF.

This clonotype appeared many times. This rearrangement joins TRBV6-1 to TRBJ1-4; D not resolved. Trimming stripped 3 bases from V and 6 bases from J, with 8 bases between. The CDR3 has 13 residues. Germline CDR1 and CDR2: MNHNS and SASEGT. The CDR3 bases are TGTGCCAGCAGTGAGTCCGTGGATGAAAAACTGTTTTTT. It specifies CASSESVDEKLFF.

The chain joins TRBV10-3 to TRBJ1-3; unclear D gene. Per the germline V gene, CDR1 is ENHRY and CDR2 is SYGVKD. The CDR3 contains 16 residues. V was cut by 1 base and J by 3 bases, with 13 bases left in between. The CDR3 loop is CAISEFDRRSGNTIYF. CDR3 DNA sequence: TGTGCCATCAGTGAGTTCGACCGGAGGAGTGGAAACACCATATATTTT.

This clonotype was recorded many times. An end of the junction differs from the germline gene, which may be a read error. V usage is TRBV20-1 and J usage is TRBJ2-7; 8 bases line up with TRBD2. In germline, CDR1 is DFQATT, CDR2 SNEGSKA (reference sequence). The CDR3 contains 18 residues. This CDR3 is CSARGGAGGLLTPLRPGF. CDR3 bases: TGCAGTGCGAGAGGTGGCGCGGGGGGCCTACTAACTCCCTTAAGACCCGGCTTC.

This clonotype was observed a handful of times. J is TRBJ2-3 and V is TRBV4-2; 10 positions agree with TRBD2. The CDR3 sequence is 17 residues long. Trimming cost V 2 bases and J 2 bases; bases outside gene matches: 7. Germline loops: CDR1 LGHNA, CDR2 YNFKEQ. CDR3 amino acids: CASSQNIAGGPTDTQYF. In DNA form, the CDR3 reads TGTGCCAGCAGCCAAAATATAGCGGGGGGACCCACAGATACGCAGTATTTT.

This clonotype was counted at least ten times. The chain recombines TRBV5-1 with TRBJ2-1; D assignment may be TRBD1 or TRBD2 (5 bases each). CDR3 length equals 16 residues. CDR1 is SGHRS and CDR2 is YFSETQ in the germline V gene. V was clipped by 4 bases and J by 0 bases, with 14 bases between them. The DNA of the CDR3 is TGCGCCAGCAGCACACGAGGGACGGGCTCCTACAATGAGCAGTTCTTC. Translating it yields CASSTRGTGSYNEQFF.

The CDR3 reads CASSFGSGRFDEQFF. The CDR3 region has the DNA TGTGCCAGCAGTTTCGGTAGCGGACGTTTCGATGAGCAGTTCTTC. The chain recombines TRBV28 with TRBJ2-1; tentative D call: TRBD2 (6 bases). Germline-derived CDR1 and CDR2 are MDHEN and SYDVKM. The CDR3 sequence is 15 residues long. Between the trimmed V and J ends, which lost 3 bases and 8 bases, there was a span of 17 bases.

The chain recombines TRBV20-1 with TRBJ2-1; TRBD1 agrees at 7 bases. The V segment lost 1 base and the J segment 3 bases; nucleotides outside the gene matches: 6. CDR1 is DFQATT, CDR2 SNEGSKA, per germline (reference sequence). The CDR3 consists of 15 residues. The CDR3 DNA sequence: TGCAGTGCTAGAGCTACAGGGGCCGGCTACAATGAGCAGTTCTTC. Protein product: CSARATGAGYNEQFF.